Many counts were recorded for the clone carrying this TCR beta chain. The antigen is undetermined. These data belong to a study of human T cells and chemical hapten exposure. J gave up 8 bases and V 2 bases, and 8 bases lay outside the gene matches. The CDR3 spans 15 residues. Germline-derived CDR1 and CDR2 are SEHNR and FQNEAQ (reference sequence). One entry per CDR3 protein, called by TCRdb with MiXCR from the RACE reads. The repertoire holds over 35,000 distinct CDR3 sequences, with 4% as singletons. The study, taken as a whole, reports: Significantly greater numbers of large CDR3 similarity clusters came from expanded TCRs than from controls.

Time point meaning: patch test 1, 2 weeks after DPC sensitization. The treatment denotes: therapeutic diphenylcyclopropenone sensitization with weekly scalp DPC. Before extraction, the whole blood was not fractionated, and total RNA was taken from it. The sequence derives from a man over 45 with alopecia areata. Some clones in this sample may be carry-over from other donors' samples. Sequences were derived from whole blood, sampled in connection with sensitization to the hapten diphenylcyclopropenone (DPC). This chain joins TRBV7-9 and TRBJ2-1; 8 bases are a match to TRBD2. Written as DNA, the CDR3 is TGTGCCAGCAGCTTATTCGAGCGGGAGTTGGATGAGCAGTTCTTC. The encoded protein is CASSLFERELDEQFF. Full variable domain (remainder filled in from reference TRBV7-9 and TRBJ2-1): DTGVSQNPRHKITKRGQNVTFRCDPISEHNRLYWYRQTLGQGPEFLTYFQNEAQLEKSRLLSDRFSAERPKGSFSTLEIQRTEQGDSAMYLCASSLFERELDEQFFGPGTRLTVL.